This T cell receptor beta chain was sequenced during a study of T cells in Graves' hyperthyroidism and ophthalmopathy (dated by TCRdb to the late 2010s). About the investigation overall: Peripheral blood was sampled at the time of initial diagnosis, prior to any treatment. A discovery cohort of fewer than 110 patients, 43 with Graves' ophthalmopathy and under 60 with stable Graves' hyperthyroidism, was used to find distinguishing TCR V-J signatures. Prospective prediction of ophthalmopathy was tested in an independent validation cohort consisting of some 19 hyperthyroidism patients and about 17 patients who later progressed to ophthalmopathy. The 100 or so discovery patients were divided at random into training and test sets in a 7:3 ratio. In about 6 Graves' hyperthyroidism patients, the study also compared T-cell repertoires from thyroid tissue with T-cell repertoires from blood. Following sampling, methimazole starting at 30 mg daily was given to hyperthyroidism patients, and high-dose intravenous methylprednisolone was given to ophthalmopathy patients. According to the paper, TCR Vbeta CDR3 sequencing was carried out on 135 peripheral blood samples, which came from around 43 ophthalmopathy, approximately 72 hyperthyroidism and approximately 17 progressor patients. Paper-wide results and their limitations: A 13 V-J signature model separated ophthalmopathy from stable hyperthyroidism, with around 88% sensitivity and roughly 81% specificity in cross-validation and 80%/75% in testing. Sample size was not statistically predetermined, and investigators were not blinded to group allocation. Most expanded thyroid clonotypes (frequency above 0.001) were also detected in blood, suggesting blood repertoires may reflect thyroid immune responses. In validation, progression to ophthalmopathy was predicted by the model with nearly 71% sensitivity and roughly 76% specificity, a median of 6.5 months before onset.

This clonotype was counted at least ten times. Its antigen is currently not known. Base qualities were left out, and no much larger clone turns up one base away. The hyperthyroidism patients were between 18 and 65 years old and newly diagnosed, with a disease duration of less than 2 months. Patients with uncontrolled infections, other autoimmune diseases, pregnancy or lactation were excluded. Clinical symptoms, serum thyroxine and TRAb, thyroid ultrasound, and orbital computed tomography formed the basis for the diagnoses. Blood from progressor patients was drawn when they were first diagnosed with hyperthyroidism, before any ophthalmopathy symptoms appeared. PBMCs were isolated from approximately 10 ml of fresh peripheral blood by Ficoll-Paque density gradient centrifugation. Patients classed as progressors first received a Graves' hyperthyroidism diagnosis and then went on to develop ophthalmopathy during follow-up. Trizol reagent was used to extract total RNA, and RNA quality was then checked on an Agilent 2100 Bioanalyzer.

The TCR beta CDR3 regions were amplified from the RNA transcripts. For the first round of RT-PCR on the TCR CDR3, the HTBI primer set was used together with the Qiagen OneStep RT-PCR kit. Libraries were constructed in a second round of multiplex PCR, after which size selection and purification were carried out. Paired-end sequencing of the libraries was performed with 100 bp reads on an Illumina HiSeq2000. Per the source publication's procedure: SOAPnuke was used to process the raw data, with reads discarded if the reads contained adapters or uncalled bases, had a mean Phred below 15, or lacked an exact constant-primer or identifier match. High-quality paired reads were merged with COPE v1.2.5, and unique nucleotide sequences were defined as clonotypes. MiTCR v1.1 was used to align clonotypes to the IMGT TRBV, TRBD and TRBJ reference segments. Only V-J combinations with frequency above 0.0001, covering approximately 99% of repertoires, were analysed. A TCS score was defined as the ratio between F50 (clonal expansion) and ExV (chaos), using BLOSUM62-based TCRdist between CDR3 peptides within each V-J. Welch's t-statistics and random forest reduced 450 to 600 V-J features to fewer than 15, which were used in a naive Bayes classifier (R e1071). TCRdb handled the public reads itself, with Q25 trimming in fastp and clone calling in MiXCR, and kept productive beta chains. Rows with one shared CDR3 protein collapse into an entry with the most common genes and DNA. TCRdb, not the original authors, processed these V and J calls. The sample table lists 250,000 to 300,000 distinct CDR3 sequences, about 15% of them with a count of one. Of the sample, 30% falls within the top ten clones.

Including cysteine and phenylalanine, the CDR3 has 14 amino acids. CDR3 DNA is the only sequence kept; it has 42 bases, read in frame from the first base. CDR1 is given as LGHDT and CDR2 as YNNKEL, both from the germline V gene (reference sequence). At the junction V is shortened by 1 base and J by 5 bases, with 10 bases in between. The TCR sequence derives from a woman between 45 and 60 years old with Graves' hyperthyroidism that later progressed to Graves' ophthalmopathy. Recombination joined TRBV3-1 with TRBJ2-3; confidence is insufficient to name the D gene. The sequenced sample was blood. The CDR3 protein sequence reads: CASSQGSDQDTQYF. The nucleotide sequence is TGTGCCAGCAGCCAAGGCTCAGATCAAGATACGCAGTATTTT.